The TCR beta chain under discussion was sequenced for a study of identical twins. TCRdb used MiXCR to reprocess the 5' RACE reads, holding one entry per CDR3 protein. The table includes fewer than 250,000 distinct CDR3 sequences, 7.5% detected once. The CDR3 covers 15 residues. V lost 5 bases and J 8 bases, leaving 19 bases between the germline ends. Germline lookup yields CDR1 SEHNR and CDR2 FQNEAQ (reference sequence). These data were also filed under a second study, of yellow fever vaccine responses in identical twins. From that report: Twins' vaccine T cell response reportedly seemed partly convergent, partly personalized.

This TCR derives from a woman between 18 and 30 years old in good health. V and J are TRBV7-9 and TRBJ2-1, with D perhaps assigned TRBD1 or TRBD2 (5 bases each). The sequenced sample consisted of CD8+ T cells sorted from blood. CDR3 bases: TGTGCCAGCAGCCCCGGGACGTTCCCTGAGGATGAGCAGTTCTTC. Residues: CASSPGTFPEDEQFF.